The 6 T cell receptor beta chains presented below share a single source sample, sequenced in a study of shared clonotypes between healthy human individuals. Here immunoSEQ multiplex PCR was the method, and the copy in TCRdb shows in-frame clones only, minus some. The sample has roughly 2 million clones, 95% seen once; the top ten hold approximately 0.13%. Sequencing was carried out using naive CD4+ T cells sorted from blood. Subset specified: CD45RA+ positively selected. Receptors originate from a man between 18 and 29 years old in good health.

The gene calls are TRBV21-1 and TRBJ1-1. TRBV21-1 is a recognized pseudogene. The CDR3 is 17 amino acids. DNA of the CDR3: TGTGCCAGCACCCGGGACCCTCATTCGACGGCGAACACTGAAGCTTTCTTT. Its translation: CASTRDPHSTANTEAFF.

V usage is TRBV5-1 and J usage is TRBJ2-7; 7 bases are a match to TRBD2. The CDR3 covers 14 residues. V lost 0 bases and J lost 7; bases outside the gene matches: 7. The germline gives CDR1 SGHRS, CDR2 YFSETQ. The CDR3 spells CASSLDGGISEQYF. Written as DNA, the CDR3 is TGCGCCAGCAGCTTGGACGGGGGGATAAGTGAGCAGTACTTC.

The chain recombines TRBV9 with TRBJ2-3; TRBD1 might be the D (7 bases). V lost 3 bases, J lost 2 bases, and 16 bases lay in between. Germline V lookup: CDR1 SGDLS, CDR2 YYNGEE. This CDR3 has 16 amino acids. The CDR3: CASSGLTRGLTDTQYF. CDR3 in DNA: TGTGCCAGCAGCGGACTGACTAGGGGGCTCACAGATACGCAGTATTTT.

The chain carries TRBV28 and TRBJ2-4; weak D call: TRBD1 (5 bases). V was pared by 7 bases and J by 8 bases, with 21 bases between. Germline assignment: CDR1 MDHEN and CDR2 SYDVKM. The CDR3 totals 15 residues. The CDR3 nucleotides read TGTGCCAGCACCCGTGGGGCCCCTGGGTGGGACATTCAGTACTTC. This sequence encodes CASTRGAPGWDIQYF.

This chain's CDR3 is CASSPVGLAGETQYF. The DNA of the CDR3 is TGTGCCAGCAGCCCAGTGGGACTAGCGGGGGAGACCCAGTACTTC. The chain couples TRBV11-2 to TRBJ2-5; 13 bases line up with TRBD2. There are 15 residues in the CDR3. J was trimmed by 5 bases and V by 5 bases; bases with no gene match: 5. The V gene's germline CDR1 is SGHAT and CDR2 FQNNGV.

The genes are TRBV5-6 and TRBJ2-5; 7 bases align to TRBD1. The V gene end was trimmed by 4 bases and the J gene end by 0 bases; junction bases not matched to a gene: 9. The CDR3 covers 16 residues. Germline V gene lookup returns CDR1 SGHDT and CDR2 YYEEEE. The CDR3 is CASSGTGVMYQETQYF. DNA of the CDR3: TGTGCCAGCAGCGGTACAGGGGTCATGTACCAAGAGACCCAGTACTTC. The whole variable domain, remainder taken from reference TRBV5-6 and TRBJ2-5, is DAGVTQSPTHLIKTRGQQVTLRCSPKSGHDTVSWYQQALGQGPQFIFQYYEEEERQRGNFPDRFSGHQFPNYSSELNVNALLLGDSALYLCASSGTGVMYQETQYFGPGTRLLVL.